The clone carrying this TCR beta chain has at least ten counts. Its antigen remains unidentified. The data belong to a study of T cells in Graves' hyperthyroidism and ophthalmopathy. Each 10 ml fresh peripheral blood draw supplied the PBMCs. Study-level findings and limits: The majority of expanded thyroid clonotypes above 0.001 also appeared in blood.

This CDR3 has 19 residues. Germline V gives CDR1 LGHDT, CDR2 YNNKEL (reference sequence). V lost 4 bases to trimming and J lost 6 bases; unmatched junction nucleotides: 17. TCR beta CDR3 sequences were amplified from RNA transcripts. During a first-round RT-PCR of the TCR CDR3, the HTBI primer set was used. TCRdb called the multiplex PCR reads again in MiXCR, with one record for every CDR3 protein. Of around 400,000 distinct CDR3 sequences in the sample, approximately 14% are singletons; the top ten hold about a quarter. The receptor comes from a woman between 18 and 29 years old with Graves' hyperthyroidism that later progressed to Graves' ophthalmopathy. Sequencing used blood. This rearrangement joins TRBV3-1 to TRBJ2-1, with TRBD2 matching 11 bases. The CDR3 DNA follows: TGTGCCAGCAGCCCAGAGGCAGGTCTGGGACTAGCGGATCTCAATGAGCAGTTCTTC. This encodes CASSPEAGLGLADLNEQFF.